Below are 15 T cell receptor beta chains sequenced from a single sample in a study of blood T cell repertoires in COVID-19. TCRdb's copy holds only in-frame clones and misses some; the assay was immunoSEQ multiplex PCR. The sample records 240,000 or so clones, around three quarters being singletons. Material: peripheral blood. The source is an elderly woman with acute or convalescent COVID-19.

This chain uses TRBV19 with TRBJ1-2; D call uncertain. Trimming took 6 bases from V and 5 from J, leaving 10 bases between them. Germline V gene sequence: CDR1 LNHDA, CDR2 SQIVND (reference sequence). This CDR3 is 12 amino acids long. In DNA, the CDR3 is TGTGCCAGTAGGGCATTCGGGTATGGCTACACCTTC. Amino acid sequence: CASRAFGYGYTF.

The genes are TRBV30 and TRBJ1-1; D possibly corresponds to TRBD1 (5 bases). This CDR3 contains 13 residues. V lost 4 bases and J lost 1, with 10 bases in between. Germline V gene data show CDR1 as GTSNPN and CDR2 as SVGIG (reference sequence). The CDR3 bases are TGTGCCTGGACAAGACAGACGAACACTGAAGCTTTCTTT. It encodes CAWTRQTNTEAFF.

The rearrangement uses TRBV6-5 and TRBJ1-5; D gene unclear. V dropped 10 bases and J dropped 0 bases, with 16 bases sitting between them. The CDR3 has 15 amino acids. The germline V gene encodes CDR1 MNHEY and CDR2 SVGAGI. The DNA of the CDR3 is TGTGCCACACAAAGGACTTCCGATAGCAATCAGCCCCAGCATTTT. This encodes CATQRTSDSNQPQHF.

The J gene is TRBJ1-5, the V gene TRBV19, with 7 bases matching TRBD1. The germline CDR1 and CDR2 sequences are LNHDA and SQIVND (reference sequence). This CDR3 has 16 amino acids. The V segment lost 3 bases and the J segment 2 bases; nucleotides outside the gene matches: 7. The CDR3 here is CASSIPNRGGNQPQHF. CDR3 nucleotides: TGTGCCAGTAGTATTCCCAACAGGGGAGGCAATCAGCCCCAGCATTTT.

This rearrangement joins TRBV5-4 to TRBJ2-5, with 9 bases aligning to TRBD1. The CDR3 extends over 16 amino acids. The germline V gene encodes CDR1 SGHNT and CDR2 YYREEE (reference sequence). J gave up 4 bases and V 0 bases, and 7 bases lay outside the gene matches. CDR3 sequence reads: CASSLDGTGRRETQYF. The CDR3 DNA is TGTGCCAGCAGCTTGGACGGGACAGGGAGGCGAGAGACCCAGTACTTC.

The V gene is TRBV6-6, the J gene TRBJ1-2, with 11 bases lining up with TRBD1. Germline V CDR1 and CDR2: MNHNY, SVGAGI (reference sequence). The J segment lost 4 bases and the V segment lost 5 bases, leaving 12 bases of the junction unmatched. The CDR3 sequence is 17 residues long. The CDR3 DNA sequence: TGTGCCAGCAGTCGCACCACACCGGGACAGGGGGGCTATGGCTACACCTTC. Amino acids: CASSRTTPGQGGYGYTF.

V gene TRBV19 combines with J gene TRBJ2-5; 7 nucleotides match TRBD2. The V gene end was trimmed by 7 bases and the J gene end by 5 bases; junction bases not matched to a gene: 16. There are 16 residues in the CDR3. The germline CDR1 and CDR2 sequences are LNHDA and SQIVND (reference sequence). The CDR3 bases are TGTGCCAGTACCCCTAATTGGGACTACCCTCCGGAGACCCAGTACTTC. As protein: CASTPNWDYPPETQYF.

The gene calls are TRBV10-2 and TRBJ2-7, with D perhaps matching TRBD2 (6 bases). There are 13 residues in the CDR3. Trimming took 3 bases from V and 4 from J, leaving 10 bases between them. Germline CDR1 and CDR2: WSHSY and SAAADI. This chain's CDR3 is CASSDQGGYEQYF. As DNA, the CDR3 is TGCGCCAGCAGTGATCAGGGAGGTTACGAGCAGTACTTC.

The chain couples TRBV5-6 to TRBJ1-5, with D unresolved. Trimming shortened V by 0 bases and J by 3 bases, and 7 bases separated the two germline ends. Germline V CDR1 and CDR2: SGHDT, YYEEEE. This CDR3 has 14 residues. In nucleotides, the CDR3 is TGTGCCAGCAGCTTGGGGCAGATCAATCAGCCCCAGCATTTT. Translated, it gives CASSLGQINQPQHF. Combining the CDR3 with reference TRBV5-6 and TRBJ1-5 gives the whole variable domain DAGVTQSPTHLIKTRGQQVTLRCSPKSGHDTVSWYQQALGQGPQFIFQYYEEEERQRGNFPDRFSGHQFPNYSSELNVNALLLGDSALYLCASSLGQINQPQHFGDGTRLSIL.

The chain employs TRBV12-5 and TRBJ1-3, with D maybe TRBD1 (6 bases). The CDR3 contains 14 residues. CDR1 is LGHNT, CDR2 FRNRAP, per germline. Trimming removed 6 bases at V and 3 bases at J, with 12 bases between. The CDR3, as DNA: TGTGCTAGTGGCACACAGGGTATTGGAAACACCATATATTTT. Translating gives CASGTQGIGNTIYF.

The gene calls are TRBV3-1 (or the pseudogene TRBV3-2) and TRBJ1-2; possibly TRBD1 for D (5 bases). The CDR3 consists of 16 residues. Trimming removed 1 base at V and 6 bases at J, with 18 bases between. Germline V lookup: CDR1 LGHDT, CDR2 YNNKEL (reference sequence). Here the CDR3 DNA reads TGTGCCAGCAGCCAAGCACTCGTTACCGGGGGAGATGGCTACACCTTC. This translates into CASSQALVTGGDGYTF.

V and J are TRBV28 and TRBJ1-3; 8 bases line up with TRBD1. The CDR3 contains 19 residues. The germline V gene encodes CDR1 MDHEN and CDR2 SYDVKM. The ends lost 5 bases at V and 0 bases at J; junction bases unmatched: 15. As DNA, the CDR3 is TGTGCCAGCAGTCGCCCCCCCGGGACAGGAACGATCTCTGGAAACACCATATATTTT. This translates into CASSRPPGTGTISGNTIYF.

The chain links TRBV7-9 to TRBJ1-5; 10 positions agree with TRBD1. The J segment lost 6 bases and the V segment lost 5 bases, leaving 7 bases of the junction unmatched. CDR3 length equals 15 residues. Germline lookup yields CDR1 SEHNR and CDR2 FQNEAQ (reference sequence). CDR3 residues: CASSLGTGDFQPQHF. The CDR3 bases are TGTGCCAGCAGCCTCGGGACAGGGGATTTTCAGCCCCAGCATTTT.

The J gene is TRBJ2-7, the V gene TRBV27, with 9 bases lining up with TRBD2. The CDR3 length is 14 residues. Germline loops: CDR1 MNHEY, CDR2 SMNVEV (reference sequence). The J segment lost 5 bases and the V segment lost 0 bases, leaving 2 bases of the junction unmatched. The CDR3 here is CASSLSGLANEQYF. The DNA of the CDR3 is TGTGCCAGCAGTTTATCGGGACTAGCCAACGAGCAGTACTTC.

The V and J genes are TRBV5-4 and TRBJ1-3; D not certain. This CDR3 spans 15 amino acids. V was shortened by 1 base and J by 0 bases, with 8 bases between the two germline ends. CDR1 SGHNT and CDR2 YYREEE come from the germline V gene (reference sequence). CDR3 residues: CASSLPGSSGNTIYF. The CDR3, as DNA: TGTGCCAGCAGCTTGCCAGGTAGCTCTGGAAACACCATATATTTT.